This T cell receptor beta chain was recorded in a study of shared clonotypes between healthy human individuals (dated by TCRdb to about 2020). Regarding the research as a whole: Two women and a few men aged 18 to 49 years were included in the cohort. Per donor, three plates each were used for CD4 naive and CD4 memory, two for CD8 naive, and one for CD8 memory. To estimate repertoire size and how much clonotype sharing occurs between individuals, the study deeply sequenced the blood TCR repertoires of several healthy adults. Libraries were prepared and TCR repertoires were sequenced by different laboratories using diverse techniques, in order to increase sequencing depth and limit assay-specific biases. Leukapheresis yielded between about 0.94 and 8.9 billion PBMCs per donor. Study-level results and caveats: Sampling was restricted to blood, and TCR repertoires in tissue are likely to differ from TCR repertoires in blood. Sharing across several donors was observed for roughly 5.4% of naive CD4, around 3.5% of naive CD8, 2.3% of memory CD4, and roughly 0.4% of memory CD8 clonotypes. Larger estimated clonotype richness was generally found for naive subsets than for memory subsets. Rarefaction of sorted-subset datasets indicated incomplete sequencing despite the large sequencing depth. Because the study included only a small number of donors, the genetic and exposure-history diversity represented was limited. Compared with non-shared clonotypes, the clonotypes found in all four sorted-subset donors had higher generation probabilities. Based on pairwise subsampling, the degree of clonotype sharing among donors was expected to be affected by sequencing depth.

Comments on this clone: This receptor's antigen is unknown. The input lacks base qualities; no much larger clone sits a single base away.

Using the deep immunoSEQ assay, TCR CDR3 regions were amplified from genomic DNA by multiplex PCR. For each cell subset, the extracted genomic DNA was distributed evenly across all wells of several immunoSEQ 96-well plates, and each plate served as one replicate. For sorted subsets, each replicate PCR was loaded with approximately 0.2 ug genomic DNA, equivalent to about 30,000 T cell genomes. Purified libraries were measured with a Qubit 3.0 fluorometer, size-checked on a Bioanalyzer 2100, and measured again with the KAPA Library Quantification kit. Each immunoSEQ 96-well plate was sequenced on its own single-read 150-cycle Illumina NextSeq 550 flow cell. Concerning the study's data processing: Because only junctional sequences without quality scores were contained in the immunoSEQ output, filtering matching that applied to full-length reads could not be performed. Sequences were annotated with PyIR, a Python wrapper for IgBLAST v1.9, and V/J genes and CDR3 were assigned using IMGT germline references. Reads with weak V/J assignments (E-value above 1e-6), missing CDR3, stop codons, out-of-frame junctions, or ambiguous translated residues were removed. V3J clonotypes were defined by identical inferred V gene, J gene, and CDR3 amino acid sequence. Percentage overlap between repertoires was calculated by dividing the number of shared unique clonotypes by the size of the smaller repertoire. RTK rarefaction, the Chao1 estimator, and Recon v2.1 estimates of unobserved clonotypes were used to assess repertoire richness. Generation probabilities were computed with OLGA for all TCRbeta clonotypes obtained by the gDNA method from a handful of donors. The clones in this table, taken by TCRdb from immuneACCESS, are in-frame only. Not every clone is retained; where verified, under half of the shortfall comes from an unresolved V gene, and the cause of the rest is unknown. The DNA was the basis for D and trimming; V, J and clone size are from that table. For this sample the table gives 2.3 million or so clones, of which 80% to 95% were detected only once. Of the sample, 0.3% to 0.4% falls within the top ten clones.

The donors were healthy, HIV-negative adults with no recently reported acute infections or vaccinations. Every donor was a Caucasian adult living in Nashville, Tennessee, USA. Magnetic negative selection was used to enrich CD4+ T cells, after which naive cells were positively selected on CD45RA and the negative fraction became the memory subset. Blood was collected by leukapheresis, and PBMCs were isolated by Ficoll-Histopaque density gradient centrifugation and then cryopreserved in liquid nitrogen vapor phase. Analytical flow cytometry was used to check the purity and quantity of each magnetically sorted T cell population. Genomic DNA was isolated from each sorted fraction and quantified by UV absorbance on a Nanodrop 2000c. The germline V and J ends show losses of 1 base and 0 bases respectively, and no gene match explains 9 bases of the junction. According to the germline V gene (reference sequence), CDR1 reads LNHDA and CDR2 reads SQIVND. The CDR3 covers 17 residues, taking in both the cysteine and the phenylalanine. Only the CDR3 region is kept as DNA, spanning 51 bases read in frame from base 1.

This clonotype was obtained from a man aged 18 to 29 in good health. Some clones in this sample may be carry-over from other donors' samples. The chain employs TRBV19 and TRBJ2-7; TRBD2 aligns with 7 central bases. The sequenced material came from naive CD4+ T cells from PBMCs. The cell subset or site label, as the study defines it: CD45RA+ positively selected. The CDR3 protein: CASSIVVGEGLSYEQYF. The bases read TGTGCCAGTAGTATAGTCGTCGGGGAGGGACTCTCCTACGAGCAGTACTTC.